This section outlines one TCR beta chain sequence together with its context. Its specificity is unknown. The CDR3 covers 14 residues. From germline, CDR1 is SGDLS and CDR2 YYNGEE. Trimming at V came to 4 bases and at J to 4 bases, leaving 6 bases not matched to a gene. This entry belongs to a study of cytomegalovirus exposure and HLA in healthy donors. Notes on the study in general: With later analysis, a missense DCLRE1C variant became linked to TCR beta V- and J-gene trimming. Reports indicate that TCR beta sequences accurately predicted the HLA-A and HLA-B alleles of most subjects. Relative to the approximately 630-donor mean, N-insertions were reportedly fewer in an Asian-associated ancestry cluster in a later analysis.

PCR used 60 Vbeta primers and 13 Jbeta primers. Sequencing used immunoSEQ multiplex PCR; TCRdb keeps in-frame clones, though not all of them. The sample consists of approximately 97,000 clones, under 90% of them appearing once. The origin of this receptor is a woman in her seventies in good health and CMV-seropositive. The V gene is TRBV9, the J gene TRBJ2-3, with 7 bases identical to TRBD2. Sequences were obtained from PBMCs. CDR3 in DNA: TGTGCCAGCAGCCCCCGACTAGCCCCAGATACGCAGTATTTT. This sequence encodes CASSPRLAPDTQYF.